Sequencing of this TCR beta chain was carried out in a study of T cells in Graves' hyperthyroidism and ophthalmopathy (dated by TCRdb to between 2018 and 2021). Broadly, across the study: A discovery cohort of about 96 patients, roughly 43 with Graves' ophthalmopathy and 55 to 65 with stable Graves' hyperthyroidism, was used to find distinguishing TCR V-J signatures. Whether ophthalmopathy could be predicted prospectively was tested in an independent validation cohort made up of under 20 hyperthyroidism patients plus 17 patients who later progressed to ophthalmopathy. In several Graves' hyperthyroidism patients, the study also compared T-cell repertoires from thyroid tissue with T-cell repertoires from blood. TCR Vbeta CDR3 sequencing of 120 to 150 peripheral blood samples (over 40 ophthalmopathy, 75 hyperthyroidism and about 17 progressor patients) is reported in the paper. Following sampling, methimazole starting at 30 mg daily was given to hyperthyroidism patients, and high-dose intravenous methylprednisolone was given to ophthalmopathy patients. The 100 discovery patients were divided at random into training and test sets in a 7:3 ratio.

Exclusion was applied to patients with uncontrolled infections, other autoimmune diseases, pregnancy or lactation. Diagnoses were based on clinical symptoms, serum thyroxine and TRAb, thyroid ultrasound and orbital computed tomography. Total RNA was extracted using Trizol reagent, and RNA quality was assessed on an Agilent 2100 Bioanalyzer. Trimming removed 8 bases from V and 7 bases from J, leaving 18 bases between the germline ends. Taken from the germline V gene, the CDR1 and CDR2 loops are SQVTM and ANQGSEA. The CDR3, from cysteine to phenylalanine, totals 12 residues. Only CDR3 DNA remains: 36 bases, in frame from the first base. Study-level results and caveats: In validation, the model predicted progression to ophthalmopathy a median of around six months before onset, with approximately 70% sensitivity and 72.22% specificity. Most expanded thyroid clonotypes (frequency above 0.001) were also detected in blood, suggesting blood repertoires may reflect thyroid immune responses. A 13 V-J signature model separated ophthalmopathy from stable hyperthyroidism, with roughly 88% sensitivity and about 81% specificity in cross-validation and 80%/75% in testing. No statistical method was used to fix the sample size in advance, and group allocation was not hidden from the investigators.

The TCR beta CDR3 regions were amplified from the RNA transcripts. A first-round RT-PCR of the TCR CDR3 used the HTBI primer set with the Qiagen OneStep RT-PCR kit. The libraries were constructed in a second round of multiplex PCR and then size-selected and purified. Paired-end sequencing of the libraries was performed with 100 bp reads on an Illumina HiSeq2000. Per the authors' processing: SOAPnuke was used to process the raw data, throwing out any read that contained adapters or uncalled bases, had a mean Phred below 15, or lacked an exact constant-primer or identifier match. COPE v1.2.5 was used to merge high-quality paired reads, and clonotypes were defined as unique nucleotide sequences. MiTCR v1.1 was used to align the clonotypes against IMGT TRBV, TRBD and TRBJ reference segments. Analysis was restricted to V-J combinations with a frequency above 0.0001, which covered about 99% of repertoires. The TCS score was defined as F50 (clonal expansion) divided by E x V (chaos), with BLOSUM62-based TCRdist calculated between CDR3 peptides within each V-J. Welch's t-statistics and random forest reduced fewer than 550 V-J features to 10 to 15, which were used in a naive Bayes classifier (R e1071). The similarity between thyroid and blood repertoires was quantified using the Morisita-Horn index. Using fastp trimming at Q25 and MiXCR clonotype assembly, TCRdb reanalyzed the public sequencing data and kept in-frame beta chains. For every CDR3 protein sequence, its rows merge into one entry that carries the most common genes and DNA. None of the V and J calls come from the authors' own analysis; TCRdb made them. The sample contains roughly 510,000 distinct CDR3 sequences, approximately 48% of them found a single time. The ten largest clonotypes hold about 43% of the sample.

About this clonotype itself: Its specific antigen is unknown. Base qualities are not at hand, and no much larger clone is one base apart.

Sequencing input: peripheral blood or thyroid tissue (not recorded which). The receptor's source is an adult woman with Graves' disease, either hyperthyroidism or ophthalmopathy (not recorded which). Recombination joined TRBV29-1 with TRBJ2-7; matching of 5 bases hints at TRBD1 as the D gene. The CDR3 protein sequence reads: CSLGSQGAEQYF. DNA sequence: TGCAGCTTGGGATCGCAGGGCGCTGAGCAGTACTTC.